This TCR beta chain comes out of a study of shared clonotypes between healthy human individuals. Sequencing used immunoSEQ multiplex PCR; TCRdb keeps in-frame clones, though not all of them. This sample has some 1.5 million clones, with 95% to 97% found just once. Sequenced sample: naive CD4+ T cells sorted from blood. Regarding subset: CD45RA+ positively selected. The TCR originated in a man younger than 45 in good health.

The CDR3 spells CASSPLADIQYF. The CDR3 DNA sequence: TGTGCCAGCAGTCCCCTGGCAGACATTCAGTACTTC. V and J are TRBV6-6 and TRBJ2-4; D ambiguous. This CDR3 spans 12 amino acids. Trimming pared 5 bases from V and 8 bases from J, leaving 10 bases between. Looked up from germline, CDR1 is MNHNY and CDR2 is SVGAGI (reference sequence).